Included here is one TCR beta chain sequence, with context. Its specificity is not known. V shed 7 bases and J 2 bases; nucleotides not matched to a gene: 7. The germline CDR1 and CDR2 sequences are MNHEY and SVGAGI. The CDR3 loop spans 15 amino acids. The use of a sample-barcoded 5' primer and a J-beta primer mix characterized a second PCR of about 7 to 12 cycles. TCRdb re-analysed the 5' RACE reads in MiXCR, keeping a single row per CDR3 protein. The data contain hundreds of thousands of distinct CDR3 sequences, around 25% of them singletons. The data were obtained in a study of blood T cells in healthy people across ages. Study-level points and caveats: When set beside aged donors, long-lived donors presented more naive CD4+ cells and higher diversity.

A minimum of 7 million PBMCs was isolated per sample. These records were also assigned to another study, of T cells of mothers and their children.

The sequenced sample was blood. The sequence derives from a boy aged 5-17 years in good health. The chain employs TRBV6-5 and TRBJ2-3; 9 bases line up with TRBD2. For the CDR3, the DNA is TGTGCCAGCACTTTAAGCGGGGGGACCACAGATACGCAGTATTTT. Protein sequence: CASTLSGGTTDTQYF.